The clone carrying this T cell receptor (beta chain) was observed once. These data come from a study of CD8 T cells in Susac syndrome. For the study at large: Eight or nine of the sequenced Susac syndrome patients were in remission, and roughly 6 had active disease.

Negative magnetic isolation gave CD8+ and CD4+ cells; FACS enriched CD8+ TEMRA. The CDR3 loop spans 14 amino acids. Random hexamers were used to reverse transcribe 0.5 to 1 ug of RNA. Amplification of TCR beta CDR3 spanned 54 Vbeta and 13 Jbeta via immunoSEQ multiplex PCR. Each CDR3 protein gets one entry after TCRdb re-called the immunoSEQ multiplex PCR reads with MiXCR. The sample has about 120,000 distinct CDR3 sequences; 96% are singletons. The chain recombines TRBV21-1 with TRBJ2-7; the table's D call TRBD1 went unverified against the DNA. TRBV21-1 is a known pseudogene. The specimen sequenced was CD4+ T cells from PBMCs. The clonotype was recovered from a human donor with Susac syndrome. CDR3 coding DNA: TGTGCCAGCAGCAAAGGACAGGGACCCTACGAGCAGTACTTC. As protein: CASSKGQGPYEQYF.